The 7 T cell receptor beta chains given below trace back to one sample, sequenced in a study of blood T cell repertoires in COVID-19. Libraries were prepared by immunoSEQ multiplex PCR; TCRdb keeps only in-frame clonotypes and omits some of them. The table has about 220,000 clones, roughly 80% seen once; the top ten hold 3.5% to 4%. The specimen sequenced was PBMCs or T cells enriched from blood (not recorded which). These receptors came from a woman aged 40 to 50 who had been exposed to COVID-19.

This clone has just a few counts. The chain recombines TRBV5-5 with TRBJ2-1; D is possibly TRBD1 (5 bases). The CDR3 is 16 residues long. Germline V lookup: CDR1 SGHKS, CDR2 YYEKEE (reference sequence). V was shortened by 0 bases and J by 3 bases, with 13 bases between the two germline ends. The CDR3 reads CASSLAPGKSYNEQFF. The CDR3 region has the DNA TGTGCCAGCAGCTTGGCGCCAGGGAAAAGCTACAATGAGCAGTTCTTC. Supplemented by reference TRBV5-5 and TRBJ2-1, the full variable domain reads DAGVTQSPTHLIKTRGQQVTLRCSPISGHKSVSWYQQVLGQGPQFIFQYYEKEERGRGNFPDRFSARQFPNYSSELNVNALLLGDSALYLCASSLAPGKSYNEQFFGPGTRLTVL.

With regard to this clone: A far larger clone is one nucleotide away, so this likely arose from a read error. The rearrangement joins TRBV4-1 to TRBJ1-1; a possible D gene is TRBD1 (5 bases). Trimming left V 4 bases short and J 1 base short, with 7 bases between. CDR3 length equals 13 residues. In germline, CDR1 is MGHRA, CDR2 YSYEKL. The CDR3 loop is CASSPQENTEAFF. CDR3 bases: TGCGCCAGCAGCCCACAGGAGAACACTGAAGCTTTCTTT.

The chain links TRBV28 to TRBJ1-1; 8 nucleotides line up with TRBD1. The CDR3 has 14 amino acids. Germline V gives CDR1 MDHEN, CDR2 SYDVKM. J was trimmed by 3 bases and V by 5 bases; bases with no gene match: 5. Here the CDR3 reads CASSPGQGDTEAFF. CDR3 DNA sequence: TGTGCCAGCAGTCCAGGACAGGGTGACACTGAAGCTTTCTTT.

The chain couples TRBV11-2 to TRBJ1-6; D perhaps matches TRBD1 (5 bases). V was shortened by 1 base and J by 8 bases, with 12 bases between the two germline ends. The CDR3 consists of 15 residues. Germline values: CDR1 SGHAT, CDR2 FQNNGV. The CDR3 DNA is TGTGCCAGCAGCTTAGCCGCAGGGTCGGATTCACCCCTCCACTTT. It codes for CASSLAAGSDSPLHF.

V gene TRBV18 combines with J gene TRBJ2-1; 9 nucleotides match TRBD2. Germline loops: CDR1 KGHSH, CDR2 LQKENI. This CDR3 contains 18 residues. With 2 bases clipped from V and 7 bases from J, the junction kept 15 bases outside the gene matches. CDR3 protein: CASSPSALRGGARNEQFF. The CDR3 coding sequence is TGTGCCAGCTCACCATCGGCTCTTCGCGGGGGGGCGAGGAATGAGCAGTTCTTC.

The J gene is TRBJ1-2, the V gene TRBV6-5; 7 nucleotides line up with TRBD1. The CDR3 contains 15 residues. CDR1 and CDR2 from the germline V gene are MNHEY and SVGAGI. The ends lost 5 bases at V and 0 bases at J; junction bases unmatched: 6. The CDR3, as DNA: TGTGCCAGCAGTCGCGGGACAGCCACTAACTATGGCTACACCTTC. Protein sequence: CASSRGTATNYGYTF.

The chain employs TRBV4-1 and TRBJ2-7; D unresolved. The V and J ends lost 1 base and 5 bases respectively, with 15 bases between them. The germline V gene has CDR1 MGHRA and CDR2 YSYEKL. The CDR3 is 15 amino acids. The CDR3 nucleotides are TGCGCCAGCAGCCAAGCCCGAACCGAGAACGACGAGCAGTACTTC. It specifies CASSQARTENDEQYF.